A selection of T cell receptor beta chains follows, all from one sample in a study of blood T cell repertoires in COVID-19. This table comes from immunoSEQ multiplex PCR, and its TCRdb copy is limited to in-frame clones, with some not included. The sample shows some 100,000 clones, around 87% of them seen only once. The sample taken for sequencing was peripheral blood. These receptors came from a human donor in a cohort sampled during active COVID-19. CDR3s include the opening cysteine and the closing phenylalanine or tryptophan. A D gene is named only where the DNA matches it firmly. Not all rows give a size; the values are once, few, many and, for expanded clones, a class.

v_gene	d_gene	abundance	j_gene	CDR3nt	CDR3aa
TRBV6-2/TRBV6-3	-	-	TRBJ2-7	TGTGCCAGCAGCCGAGGGCCCGAGCAGTACTTC	CASSRGPEQYF
TRBV7-9	-	few	TRBJ1-6	TGTGCCAGCAGTGAGACAGACGAGGCACCCCTCCACTTT	CASSETDEAPLHF
TRBV5-1	-	-	TRBJ2-3	TGCGCCAGCAGCTTCCGGGGGGCCACAGATACGCAGTATTTT	CASSFRGATDTQYF
TRBV7-8	-	-	TRBJ1-1	TGTGCCAGCAGCACACAAGCAGGTTCCCCTGAAGCTTTCTTT	CASSTQAGSPEAFF
TRBV30	-	-	TRBJ1-3	TGTGCCTGGAAAGAGGGTGCTGGAAACACCATATATTTT	CAWKEGAGNTIYF
TRBV10-2	TRBD1	-	TRBJ1-1	TGCGCCAGCGGAATTCTCCCGGGACAGGGGACTGAAGCTTTCTTT	CASGILPGQGTEAFF
TRBV11-1	-	-	TRBJ1-1	TGTGCCAGCAGCTTAAATGGGGCGAAGAACACTGAAGCTTTCTTT	CASSLNGAKNTEAFF
TRBV29-1	TRBD2	-	TRBJ2-1	TGCAGCGTCGCTAGACTAGCGGGGGAGCAGTTCTTC	CSVARLAGEQFF
TRBV6-1	TRBD1	once	TRBJ1-2	TGTGCCAGCAGTGACGAGCGGGACAGGGGAAGTTATGGCTACACCTTC	CASSDERDRGSYGYTF
TRBV13	-	once	TRBJ1-2	TGTGCCAGCAGTGATCGAGACCGGGGGATTGAGGGCTACACCTTC	CASSDRDRGIEGYTF
TRBV28	TRBD1	once	TRBJ2-7	TGTGCCAGCCTTAGGACAGGGGGAATCTACGAGCAGTACTTC	CASLRTGGIYEQYF
TRBV10-3	TRBD1	-	TRBJ1-5	TGTGCCATCAGTGCCCAGGGGGAAAGACAGCCCCAGCATTTT	CAISAQGERQPQHF
TRBV4-2	-	once	TRBJ2-2	TGTGCCAGCAGCCAAGAAATTCAGCGGACCACGAACACCGGGGAGCTGTTTTTT	CASSQEIQRTTNTGELFF
TRBV5-1	TRBD1	-	TRBJ2-7	TGCGCCAGCAGCTACAGGGGCCGCGACTACGAGCAGTACTTC	CASSYRGRDYEQYF
TRBV28	-	-	TRBJ2-6	TGTGCCAGCAGGGGGGCCGCGGGGGACTCTGGGGCCAACGTCCTGACTTTC	CASRGAAGDSGANVLTF
TRBV6-5	TRBD1	-	TRBJ1-6	TGTGCCAGTAGAGGGACAGGATATTCACCCCTCCACTTT	CASRGTGYSPLHF
TRBV3-1/TRBV3-2	TRBD2	-	TRBJ2-2	TGTGCCAGCAGCCAAGCGTCTAGCGGGAACACCGGGGAGCTGTTTTTT	CASSQASSGNTGELFF
TRBV7-9	-	-	TRBJ2-4	TGTGCCAGCAGCCCCCAGGGCGCCAAAAACATTCAGTACTTC	CASSPQGAKNIQYF
TRBV19	TRBD1	-	TRBJ1-2	TGTGCCAGTAGTTCCGAGGAGGACAGGGAGGATGGCTACACCTTC	CASSSEEDREDGYTF
TRBV5-1	-	few	TRBJ2-7	TGCGCCAGCAGCTTAGAGTTGGGGGGATCCGAGCAGTACTTC	CASSLELGGSEQYF
TRBV2	-	-	TRBJ1-3	TGTGCCAGTCATCCCCAGCAGGGGTTGTCTGGAAACACCATATATTTT	CASHPQQGLSGNTIYF
TRBV27	TRBD2	-	TRBJ2-1	TGTGCCAGCTCCTCCGGGACTAGCGGGGCCAACAATGAGCAGTTCTTC	CASSSGTSGANNEQFF
TRBV5-5	TRBD1	-	TRBJ1-5	TGTGCCAGCAGCTTAGGACAGGACAATCAGCCCCAGCATTTT	CASSLGQDNQPQHF
TRBV5-3	-	once	TRBJ2-7	TGTGCCACCACACTATTCGGGGGAAGCAACGAGCAGTACTTC	CATTLFGGSNEQYF
TRBV5-5	-	-	TRBJ2-3	TGTGCCAGCAGCTTGGGTGGTCTTGGGGGGGCGGAATATTTT	CASSLGGLGGAEYF
TRBV5-1	-	-	TRBJ2-5	TGCGCCAGCAGGGAGGCAGAGACCCAGTACTTC	CASREAETQYF
TRBV7-2	TRBD1	once	TRBJ1-4	TGTGCCAGCAGCTTAGGATCAGGGGGAGAAGAAAAACTGTTTTTT	CASSLGSGGEEKLFF
TRBV7-2	TRBD2	-	TRBJ2-1	TGTGCCAGCAGCTATGGGACTAGGAATGAGCAGTTCTTC	CASSYGTRNEQFF
TRBV13	-	-	TRBJ2-3	TGTGCCAGCAGCCTGGGCGGGCCGGATACGCAGTATTTT	CASSLGGPDTQYF